The source of this T cell receptor beta chain is a study of T cells in Graves' hyperthyroidism and ophthalmopathy. With regard to this clonotype: As yet, its antigen is unknown. The junction does not match germline at one end; this may be a read error.

The CDR3 has 16 amino acids. The V gene's germline CDR1 is SEHNR and CDR2 FQNEAQ (reference sequence). RNA transcripts provided the source from which TCR beta CDR3 regions were amplified. Carried out on the TCR CDR3, a first-round RT-PCR used the HTBI primer set. Using its own MiXCR run on the multiplex PCR reads, TCRdb lists one record per CDR3 protein. The data contain nearly 750,000 distinct CDR3 sequences, 35% of them singletons. Overall study findings and caveats: Blood samples included most of the expanded thyroid clonotypes exceeding 0.001.

This sequence joins TRBV7-9 and TRBJ2-6; D possibly corresponds to TRBD1 (5 bases). This sequence originates from a woman aged 40 to 50 with Graves' hyperthyroidism. Sequences were obtained from blood. The CDR3 nucleotides are TGCGCCAGCAGCTTGGTGCCCGGGTCTGGGGCCGACGTCCTGACTTTC. Amino acids: CASSLVPGSGADVLTF.